One sample yielded the 10 T cell receptor beta chains listed below, sequenced in a study of blood T cell repertoires in COVID-19. Repertoires were generated with immunoSEQ multiplex PCR, while TCRdb's copy carries only in-frame clones and drops some. The table has approximately 210,000 clones, more than 75% seen once. The material sequenced was peripheral blood. The receptors stem from a man in his forties with active or convalescent COVID-19.

This chain uses TRBV7-2 with TRBJ1-1; 8 bases line up with TRBD1. With 5 bases clipped from V and 0 bases from J, the junction kept 8 bases outside the gene matches. The CDR3 covers 16 residues. Germline CDR1 and CDR2: SGHTA and FQGNSA. CDR3 in amino acids: CASSVTGAGLNTEAFF. CDR3 DNA sequence: TGTGCCAGCAGCGTGACAGGGGCCGGCCTGAACACTGAAGCTTTCTTT.

The chain combines TRBV3-1 (or the pseudogene TRBV3-2) with TRBJ2-5, with D possibly being TRBD2 (6 bases). V lost 1 base and J 4 bases, leaving 10 bases between the germline ends. The CDR3 has 14 residues. Germline V gives CDR1 LGHDT, CDR2 YNNKEL (reference sequence). The CDR3 sequence: CASSQVAGLETQYF. Here the CDR3 DNA reads TGTGCCAGCAGCCAAGTCGCGGGATTAGAGACCCAGTACTTC.

This clone occurred once. This sequence joins TRBV28 and TRBJ2-1, with D tentatively TRBD2 (6 bases). Germline assignment: CDR1 MDHEN and CDR2 SYDVKM. V was trimmed by 6 bases and J by 12 bases, leaving 24 bases between them. The CDR3 sequence is 15 residues long. In DNA, the CDR3 is TGTGCCAGCAGCCGCACCGGGGGACCCCCGTATTGGCAGTTCTTC. This gives the protein CASSRTGGPPYWQFF.

The chain carries TRBV30 and TRBJ2-3; 8 nucleotides line up with TRBD1. This CDR3 is 16 amino acids long. V shed 0 bases, J shed 5 bases, and the junction held 10 bases outside the gene matches. Germline CDR1 is GTSNPN and CDR2 is SVGIG (reference sequence). CDR3 sequence reads: CAWSVPMDRVEDTQYF. In nucleotides, the CDR3 is TGTGCCTGGAGTGTTCCCATGGACAGGGTGGAAGATACGCAGTATTTT.

The CDR3 DNA sequence: TGTGCCAGCAGTGAAACGGGTGGGCAGGGTCGCAACACCATATATTTT. It translates to CASSETGGQGRNTIYF. The chain joins TRBV6-1 to TRBJ1-3, with D perhaps matching TRBD1 (5 bases). This CDR3 region has 16 residues. V lost 2 bases, J lost 7 bases, and 18 bases lay in between. CDR1 and CDR2 (germline): MNHNS, SASEGT.

CDR3 protein: CAWKQGYNSPLHF. DNA of the CDR3: TGTGCCTGGAAACAGGGATATAATTCACCCCTCCACTTT. This sequence joins TRBV30 and TRBJ1-6, with D possibly matching TRBD1 (6 bases). Germline CDR1 reads GTSNPN; CDR2 reads SVGIG (reference sequence). The CDR3 is made up of 13 amino acids. V was pared by 4 bases and J by 4 bases, with 8 bases between.

The V gene is TRBV29-1, the J gene TRBJ1-1; D uncertain. The CDR3 has 12 residues. Germline values: CDR1 SQVTM, CDR2 ANQGSEA. The germline V and J ends were trimmed by 7 bases and 1 base, with 10 bases remaining between them. CDR3 residues: CSDLTGNTEAFF. The CDR3 nucleotides are TGCAGCGACTTAACTGGGAACACTGAAGCTTTCTTT.

This chain joins TRBV9 and TRBJ2-3, with D perhaps TRBD2 (5 bases). The CDR3 length is 15 residues. The germline V and J ends were trimmed by 3 bases and 4 bases, with 15 bases remaining between them. Per the germline V gene, CDR1 is SGDLS and CDR2 is YYNGEE. Written as DNA, the CDR3 is TGTGCCAGCAGCGCCAGCGGAGCCGTTGCAGATACGCAGTATTTT. Its translation: CASSASGAVADTQYF.

This chain connects TRBV11-2 to TRBJ2-3, with a possible D match to TRBD2 (5 bases). CDR3 length: 17 residues. V was pared by 5 bases and J by 4 bases, with 22 bases between. Germline CDR1 and CDR2: SGHAT and FQNNGV. The CDR3 coding sequence is TGTGCCAGCAGCCCCCGTCTCCGGGGTGGGCGCGCAGATACGCAGTATTTT. It encodes CASSPRLRGGRADTQYF.

This clone was found once. The chain links TRBV6-2 or TRBV6-3 to TRBJ2-7; 8 nucleotides line up with TRBD2. V gave up 0 bases and J gave up 4 bases; unmatched junction bases: 5. Germline CDR1 is MNHEY and CDR2 is SVGEGT. The CDR3 contains 15 residues. CDR3 DNA: TGTGCCAGCAGTTACTCGGCGGGGGGCTATTACGAGCAGTACTTC. Encoded protein: CASSYSAGGYYEQYF.